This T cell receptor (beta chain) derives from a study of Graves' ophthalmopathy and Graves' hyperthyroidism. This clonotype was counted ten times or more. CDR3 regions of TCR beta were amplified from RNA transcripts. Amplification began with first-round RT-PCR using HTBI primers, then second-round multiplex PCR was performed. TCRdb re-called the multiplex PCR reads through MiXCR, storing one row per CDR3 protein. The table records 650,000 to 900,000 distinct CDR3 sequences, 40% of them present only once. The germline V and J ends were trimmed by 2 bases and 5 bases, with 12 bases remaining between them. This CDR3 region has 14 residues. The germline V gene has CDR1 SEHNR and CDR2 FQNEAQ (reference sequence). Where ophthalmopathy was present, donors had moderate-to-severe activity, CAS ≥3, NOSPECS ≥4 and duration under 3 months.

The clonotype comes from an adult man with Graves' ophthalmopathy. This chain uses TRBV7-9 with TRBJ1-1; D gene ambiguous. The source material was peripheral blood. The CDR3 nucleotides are TGTGCCAGCAGCTTACCCCGCGACGAAACTGAAGCTTTCTTT. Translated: CASSLPRDETEAFF.